This paragraph covers one T cell receptor (beta chain) sequence. This specimen belongs to a study of blood T cell repertoires in COVID-19. Across the study: T cells, B-cell-depleted T cells, or PBMCs provided the cDNA or gDNA that served as material.

Per the germline V gene, CDR1 is SGHRS and CDR2 is YFSETQ. CDR3 length equals 12 residues. The V and J ends lost 3 bases and 6 bases, in that order; junction bases with no gene match: 2. Repertoires were generated with immunoSEQ multiplex PCR, while TCRdb's copy carries only in-frame clones and drops some. The table has some 290,000 clones, 90% seen once. V gene TRBV5-1 combines with J gene TRBJ1-1; 7 positions agree with TRBD1. Source material: PBMCs or T cells enriched from blood (not recorded which). The sequence was obtained from a woman in her twenties or thirties who had been exposed to COVID-19. The CDR3 coding sequence is TGCGCCAGCAGCTGGACAGGATCTGAAGCTTTCTTT. Translation: CASSWTGSEAFF.